This note documents a single T cell receptor (beta chain) sequence. CDR1 is SGHRS, CDR2 YFSETQ, per germline. The V and J ends lost 4 bases and 7 bases respectively, with 17 bases between them. CDR3 length: 14 residues. The data are from a study of blood T cell repertoires in COVID-19. Per the original data handling: Amplification of reference gene primers provided the estimated nucleated cell counts. This table comes from immunoSEQ multiplex PCR, and its TCRdb copy is limited to in-frame clones, with some not included. The DNA was the basis for D and trimming; V, J and clone size are from that table. The table records 95,000 to 110,000 clones, 87% of them present only once.

The TCR was taken from a man aged 45-60 years in a cohort sampled during active COVID-19. The sample comprised peripheral blood. The V and J genes are TRBV5-1 and TRBJ1-1, with D unresolved. The chain's CDR3 is CASSPEATRNEAFF. As DNA, the CDR3 is TGCGCCAGCAGCCCGGAAGCGACTCGGAATGAAGCTTTCTTT.